This entry is about one T cell receptor beta chain. Its antigen remains undetermined. This is likely an artifact of a read error, given a far larger clone one base away. The record originates from a study of CXCR3 chemokines and chemotherapy response in bladder cancer (dated by TCRdb to between 2021 and 2023). For context, the study as a whole: The study examined whether intratumoral CXCR3 chemokine system activity predicted chemotherapy response in human bladder cancer.

Preparation of the library involved PCR. The sequencing machine was an Illumina HiSeq 2500. TCRdb trimmed the raw reads at Q25, called clones with MiXCR and kept productive beta chains. When rows share a CDR3 protein, they turn into one entry using the most common DNA and genes. For this sample the table gives about 13,000 distinct CDR3 sequences, of which roughly 12% were detected only once. The biggest ten clones account for around 26% of the sample. CDR1 MNHEY and CDR2 SVGAGI were looked up in the germline V gene. Relative to germline, V is missing 5 bases and J is missing 1 base, with 5 bases of the junction outside any gene match. The CDR3 sequence holds 15 residues, the cysteine and phenylalanine included. Left in the record is the CDR3 DNA by itself, 45 bases read in frame from the first base.

The chain employs TRBV6-5 and TRBJ2-3; the central 8 bases match TRBD2. This specimen was collected from a patient whose treatment included neoadjuvant chemotherapy. The TCR was taken from a human donor with bladder cancer that did not respond to neoadjuvant chemotherapy. The DNA sequence is given as TGTGCCAGCAGTCCAGCGGGGGTGGGCACAGATACGCAGTATTTT. Its protein reads: CASSPAGVGTDTQYF.